These 10 T cell receptor beta chains came from one sample sequenced in a study of long-term antiretroviral therapy in people with HIV. The assay, immunoSEQ v3.0, was run at survey level. Clones were read by immunoSEQ multiplex PCR, and TCRdb kept only the in-frame ones, dropping some. The table lists around 16,000 clones, 81% of them singletons. This sample comprised unsorted PBMCs, obtained around 1.3 years before starting antiretroviral therapy. Source of these receptors: a man aged 30 to 45 with HIV.

By share, this clone ranks as large. The rearrangement uses TRBV7-6 and TRBJ1-1, with a weak D call TRBD1 (6 bases). The V end was cut by 0 bases, the J end by 3 bases, with 11 bases between. The germline V gene encodes CDR1 SGHVS and CDR2 FNYEAQ. This CDR3 contains 15 residues. The CDR3 loop reads CASSLATGPYTEAFF. CDR3 bases: TGTGCCAGCAGCTTAGCAACAGGGCCGTACACTGAAGCTTTCTTT. The full variable domain, in which reference TRBV7-6 and TRBJ1-1 provide the parts outside the CDR3, is GAGVSQSPRYKVTKRGQDVALRCDPISGHVSLYWYRQALGQGPEFLTYFNYEAQQDKSGLPNDRFSAERPEGSISTLTIQRTEQRDSAMYRCASSLATGPYTEAFFGQGTRLTVV.

J is TRBJ2-6 and V is TRBV27; no definite D call. The germline CDR1 and CDR2 sequences are MNHEY and SMNVEV (reference sequence). The V and J ends lost 2 bases and 0 bases respectively, with 11 bases between them. The CDR3 has 17 amino acids. CDR3 loop: CASSLIPQGSGANVLTF. In DNA form, the CDR3 reads TGTGCCAGCAGTTTAATCCCCCAAGGCTCTGGGGCCAACGTCCTGACTTTC.

V usage is TRBV4-1 and J usage is TRBJ1-1; D call uncertain. The CDR3 runs to 15 residues. CDR1 and CDR2 (germline): MGHRA, YSYEKL. V lost 4 bases and J lost 2, with 14 bases in between. CDR3 in amino acids: CASSPRLPENTEAFF. The CDR3 DNA reads as TGCGCCAGCAGCCCACGTCTCCCTGAAAACACTGAAGCTTTCTTT.

The V and J genes are TRBV7-9 and TRBJ2-3; D may be TRBD2 (6 bases). Germline CDR1 SEHNR, CDR2 FQNEAQ (reference sequence). Trimming shortened V by 4 bases and J by 3 bases, and 20 bases separated the two germline ends. CDR3 length equals 17 residues. The chain's CDR3 is CASSSGEGTRGTDTQYF. The CDR3 DNA reads TGTGCCAGCAGCTCTGGCGAGGGCACCCGGGGGACAGATACGCAGTATTTT.

The chain has TRBV27 and TRBJ2-3; 9 nucleotides align to TRBD1. Germline V gene sequence: CDR1 MNHEY, CDR2 SMNVEV (reference sequence). The CDR3 is 16 residues long. After removal of 4 bases from V and 7 bases from J, the junction contained 12 bases not matched to a gene. The CDR3 loop reads CASSSTSGTGLYTQYF. The CDR3 DNA is TGTGCCAGCAGTTCGACCTCCGGGACAGGGTTATATACGCAGTATTTT.

This clone was seen a single time. The V call is TRBV5-5, the J call TRBJ2-7; D is ambiguous. Germline-derived CDR1 and CDR2 are SGHKS and YYEKEE (reference sequence). CDR3 length: 13 residues. V was shortened by 4 bases and J by 5 bases, with 13 bases between the two germline ends. CDR3 in DNA: TGTGCCAGCAGCCCAGTTCCTGCGGACGAGCAGTACTTC. It yields the protein CASSPVPADEQYF. Combining the CDR3 with reference TRBV5-5 and TRBJ2-7 gives the whole variable domain DAGVTQSPTHLIKTRGQQVTLRCSPISGHKSVSWYQQVLGQGPQFIFQYYEKEERGRGNFPDRFSARQFPNYSSELNVNALLLGDSALYLCASSPVPADEQYFGPGTRLTVT.

The V and J genes are TRBV19 and TRBJ2-7; TRBD1 matches at 9 bases. The CDR3 covers 14 residues. The V and J ends lost 6 bases and 1 base, in that order; junction bases with no gene match: 4. Per the germline V gene, CDR1 is LNHDA and CDR2 is SQIVND (reference sequence). The CDR3 region is CASSSGTGSYEQYF. The DNA for the CDR3 is TGTGCCAGTAGCTCCGGGACAGGGTCCTACGAGCAGTACTTC.

The chain couples TRBV5-1 to TRBJ2-7, with 10 bases lining up with TRBD2. The germline V gene encodes CDR1 SGHRS and CDR2 YFSETQ. This CDR3 spans 15 amino acids. With V trimmed by 2 bases and J by 2 bases, 4 bases remained unmatched. DNA of the CDR3: TGCGCCAGCAGCTTATGGACTAGCGGAACCTACGAGCAGTACTTC. It yields the protein CASSLWTSGTYEQYF.

The rearrangement joins TRBV30 to TRBJ2-7; 7 bases match TRBD1. The V gene's germline CDR1 is GTSNPN and CDR2 SVGIG (reference sequence). The CDR3 is 14 residues long. V trimming: 2 bases; J trimming: 5 bases; junction bases outside the gene matches: 9. The CDR3 DNA follows: TGTGCCTGGAGTACCTACGACAGGGAACACGAGCAGTACTTC. Encoded protein: CAWSTYDREHEQYF.

V usage is TRBV10-3 and J usage is TRBJ2-7; 9 nucleotides agree with TRBD1. This CDR3 is built from 13 residues. V shed 9 bases and J 5 bases; nucleotides not matched to a gene: 8. Looked up from germline, CDR1 is ENHRY and CDR2 is SYGVKD. The CDR3 DNA sequence: TGTGCCATAGGGGGGACAGGGAGCCACGAGCAGTACTTC. This codes for CAIGGTGSHEQYF.